The 16 T cell receptor beta chains below all came from one sample that was sequenced in a study of CD8+ T cells in alopecia areata. Reverse transcription of extracted RNA yielded cDNA, which provided the sequencing template. Some clones are missing from TCRdb's copy, which holds only in-frame ones; the method was immunoSEQ multiplex PCR. The sample contains 110,000 or so clones, approximately 58% of which appear only once. The specimen sequenced was CD4+ T cells sorted from blood. Every receptor here comes from a human donor in good health.

This clone came up a few times. The J gene is TRBJ2-5, the V gene TRBV7-9, with 7 positions matching TRBD2. The CDR3 runs 13 residues. The germline V gene has CDR1 SEHNR and CDR2 FQNEAQ (reference sequence). Trimming at V came to 3 bases and at J to 5 bases, leaving 3 bases not matched to a gene. Written as DNA, the CDR3 is TGTGCCAGCAGCTTCCGACTAGCTGAGACCCAGTACTTC. Its protein is CASSFRLAETQYF.

The genes are TRBV4-1 and TRBJ2-1; no clear D. The CDR3 length is 13 residues. Trimming pared 2 bases from V and 6 bases from J, leaving 8 bases between. CDR1 is MGHRA, CDR2 YSYEKL, per germline. The CDR3, as DNA: TGCGCCAGCAGCCAACTGTCGGTCAATGAGCAGTTCTTC. Translation: CASSQLSVNEQFF.

The chain carries TRBV4-1 and TRBJ2-2; D remains ambiguous. The CDR3 is made up of 12 amino acids. Germline V gives CDR1 MGHRA, CDR2 YSYEKL. Trimming took off 4 bases at V and 5 bases at J, with 5 bases between the two ends. CDR3 in amino acids: CASSPATGELFF. For the CDR3, the DNA is TGCGCCAGCAGCCCGGCAACCGGGGAGCTGTTTTTT.

J is TRBJ1-1 and V is TRBV5-6, with D maybe TRBD1 (5 bases). Germline lookup yields CDR1 SGHDT and CDR2 YYEEEE. The V end was cut by 0 bases, the J end by 5 bases, with 11 bases between. The CDR3 sequence is 14 residues long. The DNA for the CDR3 is TGTGCCAGCAGCTTGGCGAGGGGAGGTACTGAAGCTTTCTTT. Translation gives CASSLARGGTEAFF. The variable domain in full, with the rest retrieved from reference TRBV5-6 and TRBJ1-1, is DAGVTQSPTHLIKTRGQQVTLRCSPKSGHDTVSWYQQALGQGPQFIFQYYEEEERQRGNFPDRFSGHQFPNYSSELNVNALLLGDSALYLCASSLARGGTEAFFGQGTRLTVV.

V and J are TRBV7-8 and TRBJ1-1, with 9 positions matching TRBD1. V lost 1 base, J lost 7 bases, and 7 bases stayed unmatched. Germline V gene lookup returns CDR1 SGHVS and CDR2 FQNEAQ. The CDR3 extends over 15 amino acids. The DNA of the CDR3 is TGTGCCAGCAGCTTAGTGCTAGGACAGGGGTATGAAGCTTTCTTT. Its translation: CASSLVLGQGYEAFF. The full variable domain, its missing parts supplied by reference TRBV7-8 and TRBJ1-1, is GAGVSQSPRYKVAKRGQDVALRCDPISGHVSLFWYQQALGQGPEFLTYFQNEAQLDKSGLPSDRFFAERPEGSVSTLKIQRTQQEDSAVYLCASSLVLGQGYEAFFGQGTRLTVV.

CDR3 protein: CASSPPDTPTNTGELFF. In DNA, the CDR3 is TGTGCCAGTAGCCCCCCGGACACCCCTACGAACACCGGGGAGCTGTTTTTT. This chain links TRBV19 with TRBJ2-2, with D perhaps matching TRBD1 (5 bases). CDR1 is LNHDA, CDR2 SQIVND, per germline (reference sequence). The CDR3 has 17 amino acids. Trimming stripped 6 bases from V and 0 bases from J, with 17 bases between.

This clone was counted between two and nine times. The chain is built from TRBV30 and TRBJ1-6; D remains unclear. The CDR3 runs 16 residues. V lost 4 bases, J lost 0 bases, and 13 bases lay in between. The germline V gene has CDR1 GTSNPN and CDR2 SVGIG (reference sequence). This CDR3 is CAWNRPASSYNSPLHF. For the CDR3, the DNA is TGTGCCTGGAACCGTCCGGCGAGCTCCTATAATTCACCCCTCCACTTT.

This clone is a singleton in its sample. V is TRBV10-2 and J is TRBJ1-1; maybe TRBD1 (5 bases). V was shortened by 8 bases and J by 1 base, with 20 bases between the two germline ends. This CDR3 region has 16 residues. CDR1 WSHSY and CDR2 SAAADI come from the germline V gene. CDR3 sequence reads: CASRGGAKLRNTEAFF. Here the CDR3 DNA reads TGCGCCAGCCGGGGAGGGGCTAAATTGCGGAACACTGAAGCTTTCTTT.

This sequence joins TRBV5-1 and TRBJ2-5; 7 positions match TRBD2. CDR3 size: 15 residues. The junction had 9 bases not matched to a gene; V was cut back by 3 bases and J by 4 bases. Germline lookup yields CDR1 SGHRS and CDR2 YFSETQ. CDR3 residues: CASSYSGEWGETQYF. The CDR3 bases are TGCGCCAGCAGCTACAGCGGGGAATGGGGAGAGACCCAGTACTTC.

The V call is TRBV25-1, the J call TRBJ2-5, with 9 bases aligning to TRBD2. V was pared by 0 bases and J by 7 bases, with 9 bases of the junction left unmatched. CDR1 and CDR2 (germline): MGHDK, SYGVNS. The CDR3 sequence is 16 residues long. CDR3 protein: CASSEYGGGAFGTQYF. DNA for the CDR3: TGTGCCAGCAGTGAATATGGCGGGGGGGCCTTTGGGACCCAGTACTTC. The entire variable domain, with the rest obtained from reference TRBV25-1 and TRBJ2-5, is as follows: EADIYQTPRYLVIGTGKKITLECSQTMGHDKMYWYQQDPGMELHLIHYSYGVNSTEKGDLSSESTVSRIRTEHFPLTLESARPSHTSQYLCASSEYGGGAFGTQYFGPGTRLLVL.

In DNA, the CDR3 is TGTGCCAGCAGCTTCCTAGCGGGGGCGCAAAACATTCAGTACTTC. Translating gives CASSFLAGAQNIQYF. J is TRBJ2-4 and V is TRBV7-9; 10 bases are a match to TRBD2. In germline, CDR1 is SEHNR, CDR2 FQNEAQ (reference sequence). The CDR3 extends over 15 amino acids. The ends lost 3 bases at V and 5 bases at J; junction bases unmatched: 4.

V usage is TRBV28 and J usage is TRBJ1-1; 10 bases map to TRBD1. This CDR3 region has 16 residues. From germline, CDR1 is MDHEN and CDR2 SYDVKM. V trimming: 6 bases; J trimming: 0 bases; junction bases outside the gene matches: 7. CDR3 nucleotide sequence: TGTGCCAGCAGGGCCGGGACAGGGGCGCTGAACACTGAAGCTTTCTTT. The encoded protein is CASRAGTGALNTEAFF. Looking up the rest from reference TRBV28 and TRBJ1-1 gives the full variable domain: DVKVTQSSRYLVKRTGEKVFLECVQDMDHENMFWYRQDPGLGLRLIYFSYDVKMKEKGDIPEGYSVSREKKERFSLILESASTNQTSMYLCASRAGTGALNTEAFFGQGTRLTVV.

The chain couples TRBV29-1 to TRBJ1-5, with D unresolved. The CDR3 covers 11 residues. Trimming pared 7 bases from V and 3 bases from J, leaving 7 bases between. Germline V gene lookup returns CDR1 SQVTM and CDR2 ANQGSEA. CDR3 nucleotide sequence: TGCAGCGAAGAACCCAATCAGCCCCAGCATTTT. Its protein product is CSEEPNQPQHF. Supplemented by reference TRBV29-1 and TRBJ1-5, the full variable domain reads SAVISQKPSRDICQRGTSLTIQCQVDSQVTMMFWYRQQPGQSLTLIATANQGSEATYESGFVIDKFPISRPNLTFSTLTVSNMSPEDSSIYLCSEEPNQPQHFGDGTRLSIL.

V and J are TRBV7-8 and TRBJ1-1; D is unclear. Germline-derived CDR1 and CDR2 are SGHVS and FQNEAQ. The CDR3 extends over 14 amino acids. Trimming removed 5 bases from V and 1 base from J, with 11 bases in between. Here the CDR3 DNA reads TGTGCCAGCAGCCATGCATCGCAGAACACTGAAGCTTTCTTT. Encoded protein: CASSHASQNTEAFF.

The rearrangement joins TRBV11-2 to TRBJ2-2; the match to TRBD1 covers 9 bases. Germline loops: CDR1 SGHAT, CDR2 FQNNGV. The CDR3 loop spans 16 amino acids. The V segment lost 6 bases and the J segment 7 bases; nucleotides outside the gene matches: 12. CDR3 region: CASSRPETGGNGELFF. CDR3 coding DNA: TGTGCCAGCAGTCGCCCGGAGACAGGGGGTAACGGGGAGCTGTTTTTT.

The chain joins TRBV7-8 to TRBJ1-1, with TRBD1 matching 7 bases. V shed 5 bases and J 6 bases; nucleotides not matched to a gene: 3. CDR1 and CDR2 (germline): SGHVS, FQNEAQ. The CDR3 runs to 12 residues. This CDR3 is CASSARGAEAFF. The CDR3 DNA reads as TGTGCCAGCAGCGCCAGGGGGGCTGAAGCTTTCTTT.